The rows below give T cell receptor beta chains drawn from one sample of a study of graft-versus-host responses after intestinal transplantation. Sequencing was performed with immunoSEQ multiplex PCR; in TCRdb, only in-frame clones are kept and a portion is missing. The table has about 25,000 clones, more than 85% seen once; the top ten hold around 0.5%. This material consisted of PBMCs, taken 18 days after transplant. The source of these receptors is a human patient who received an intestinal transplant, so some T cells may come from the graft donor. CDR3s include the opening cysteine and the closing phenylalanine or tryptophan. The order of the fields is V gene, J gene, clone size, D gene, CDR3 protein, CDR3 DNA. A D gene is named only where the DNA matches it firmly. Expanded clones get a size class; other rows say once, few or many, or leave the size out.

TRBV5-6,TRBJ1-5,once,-,CASSLFFGNQPQHF,TGTGCCAGCAGCTTATTTTTTGGCAATCAGCCCCAGCATTTT
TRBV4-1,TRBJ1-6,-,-,CASSQEARGAHNSPLHF,TGCGCCAGCAGCCAAGAGGCCAGAGGGGCCCATAATTCACCCCTCCACTTT
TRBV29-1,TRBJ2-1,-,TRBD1,CSVDPRDRAYNEQFF,TGCAGCGTCGACCCCCGGGACAGGGCCTACAATGAGCAGTTCTTC
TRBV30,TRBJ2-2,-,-,CAGSRRGNTGELFF,TGTGCCGGTTCCCGCAGGGGGAACACCGGGGAGCTGTTTTTT
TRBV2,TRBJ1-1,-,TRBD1,CASSEGGGGPEAFF,TGTGCCAGCAGTGAAGGGGGAGGGGGCCCTGAAGCTTTCTTT
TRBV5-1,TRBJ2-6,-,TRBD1,CASSLLDRGAPGSGANVLTF,TGCGCCAGCAGCTTACTCGACAGGGGCGCCCCGGGCTCTGGGGCCAACGTCCTGACTTTC
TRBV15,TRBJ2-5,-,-,CATSRGRGLETQYF,TGTGCCACCAGCAGAGGGCGGGGGCTGGAGACCCAGTACTTC
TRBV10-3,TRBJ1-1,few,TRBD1,CAIRTTGEGTEAFF,TGTGCCATCCGGACGACAGGGGAGGGCACTGAAGCTTTCTTT
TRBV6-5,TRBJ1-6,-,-,CASQSYNSPLHF,TGTGCCAGCCAGAGTTATAATTCACCCCTCCACTTT
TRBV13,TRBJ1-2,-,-,CASSQARLLYGYTF,TGTGCCAGCAGCCAAGCTCGGCTGCTCTATGGCTACACCTTC
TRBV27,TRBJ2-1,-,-,CASRGRGPYNEQFF,TGTGCCAGCAGAGGGCGGGGACCCTACAATGAGCAGTTCTTC
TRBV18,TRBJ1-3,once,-,CASSPLVGNTIYF,TGTGCCAGCTCACCACTTGTGGGAAACACCATATATTTT
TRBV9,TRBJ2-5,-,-,CASSVDEAGRETQYF,TGTGCCAGCAGCGTAGATGAGGCGGGGAGGGAGACCCAGTACTTC
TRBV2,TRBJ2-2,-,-,CASLWDTGELFF,TGTGCCAGCCTCTGGGACACCGGGGAGCTGTTTTTT
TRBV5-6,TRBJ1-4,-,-,CASTRPGQPNEKLFF,TGTGCCAGCACCCGTCCCGGACAGCCTAATGAAAAACTGTTTTTT
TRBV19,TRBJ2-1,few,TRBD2,CASSVTSGGYNEQFF,TGTGCCAGTAGTGTGACCAGCGGGGGCTACAATGAGCAGTTCTTC
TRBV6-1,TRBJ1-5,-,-,CASSDYRVTGQPQHF,TGTGCCAGCAGTGACTACAGGGTAACGGGTCAGCCCCAGCATTTT
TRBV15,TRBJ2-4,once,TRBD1,CATTDRGGENIQYF,TGTGCCACCACCGACAGGGGGGGCGAAAACATTCAGTACTTC
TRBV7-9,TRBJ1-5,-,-,CASSRLRGQPQHF,TGTGCCAGCAGCCGCCTCAGAGGTCAGCCCCAGCATTTT
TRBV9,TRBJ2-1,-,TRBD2,CASSVDSGLGEGNEQFF,TGTGCCAGCAGCGTAGACTCGGGACTAGGGGAAGGGAATGAGCAGTTCTTC
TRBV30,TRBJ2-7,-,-,CAWSVGTSASNEQYF,TGTGCCTGGAGTGTAGGGACAAGCGCGTCCAACGAGCAGTACTTC
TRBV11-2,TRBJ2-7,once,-,CASSLDQVREQYF,TGTGCCAGCAGCTTAGATCAGGTCCGCGAGCAGTACTTC
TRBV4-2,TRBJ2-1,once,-,CASSQHGGLSSYNEQFF,TGTGCCAGCAGCCAACATGGGGGGTTAAGCTCCTACAATGAGCAGTTCTTC
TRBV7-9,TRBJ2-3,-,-,CASYPGGTDTQYF,TGTGCCAGCTATCCCGGGGGTACAGATACGCAGTATTTT
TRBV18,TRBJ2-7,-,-,CASSPDSYEQYF,TGTGCCAGCTCGCCCGACAGCTACGAGCAGTACTTC
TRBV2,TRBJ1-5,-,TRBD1,CASSAGGRLNQPQHF,TGTGCCAGCAGCGCAGGGGGCCGTCTGAATCAGCCCCAGCATTTT
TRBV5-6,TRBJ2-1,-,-,CASSLEMVASVPFF,TGTGCCAGCAGCTTGGAAATGGTCGCTAGCGTTCCGTTCTTC
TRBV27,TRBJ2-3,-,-,CASSSGLHGTDTQYF,TGTGCCAGCAGTTCGGGACTCCATGGGACAGATACGCAGTATTTT
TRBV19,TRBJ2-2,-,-,CASMTFLNTGELFF,TGTGCCAGTATGACTTTCCTTAACACCGGGGAGCTGTTTTTT
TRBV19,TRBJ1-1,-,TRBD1,CASSPTGAEAFF,TGTGCCAGTAGCCCGACAGGGGCTGAAGCTTTCTTT
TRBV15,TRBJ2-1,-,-,CATSREGLPLYNEQFF,TGTGCCACCAGCAGAGAGGGGCTGCCCCTTTACAATGAGCAGTTCTTC